These 30 T cell receptor beta chains originate from one sample sequenced in a study of cytomegalovirus exposure and HLA in healthy donors (dated by TCRdb to 2016 to 2017). The library came from the immunoSEQ multiplex PCR assay. The multiplex PCR relied on a mix of 60 forward primers for TCR Vbeta segments and 13 reverse primers for TCR Jbeta segments. The clones in this table, taken by TCRdb from immuneACCESS, are in-frame only. Not every clone is retained; where verified, under half of the shortfall comes from an unresolved V gene, and the cause of the rest is unknown. The sample yields some 200,000 clones; around 86% were counted once. The ten largest clones take up 0.7% to 0.95% of the sample. Sequencing used PBMCs. These receptors originate from a woman aged 18-29 years in good health and CMV-seronegative.

This clone was found a few times. This chain connects TRBV7-9 to TRBJ2-2; 8 bases align to TRBD2. V lost 5 bases to trimming and J lost 4 bases; unmatched junction nucleotides: 6. Germline V gene lookup returns CDR1 SEHNR and CDR2 FQNEAQ (reference sequence). This CDR3 has 15 amino acids. The CDR3 nucleotides read TGTGCCAGCAGCCGTGGACTAGCTGGCACCGGGGAGCTGTTTTTT. Its translation is CASSRGLAGTGELFF.

This clone was observed a single time. The rearrangement links TRBV5-1 to TRBJ1-1, with 9 bases aligning to TRBD1. CDR1 SGHRS and CDR2 YFSETQ come from the germline V gene. Trimming removed 7 bases from V and 5 bases from J; junction bases left unmatched: 9. The CDR3 is made up of 14 amino acids. The CDR3 reads CASQQQGANTEAFF. In DNA, the CDR3 is TGCGCCAGCCAGCAACAGGGGGCAAATACTGAAGCTTTCTTT.

Concerning this clone itself: The junction does not match germline at one end; this may be a read error. V is TRBV4-1 and J is TRBJ2-5; possibly TRBD2 for D (6 bases). The DNA end favors TRBJ2-7, so the J call may be wrong. In germline, CDR1 is MGHRA, CDR2 YSYEKL. CDR3 length equals 16 residues. This CDR3 reads CASGQDWGEFSYEQYF. The CDR3, as DNA: TGCGCCAGCGGCCAAGATTGGGGGGAGTTTTCCTACGAGCAGTACTTC.

V usage is TRBV5-1 and J usage is TRBJ2-5; perhaps TRBD2 as D (6 bases). V was shortened by 4 bases and J by 1 base, with 11 bases between the two germline ends. CDR3 length equals 14 residues. In germline, CDR1 is SGHRS, CDR2 YFSETQ. This CDR3 is CASSHGTFQETQYF. CDR3 coding DNA: TGCGCCAGCAGCCACGGGACTTTCCAAGAGACCCAGTACTTC.

V and J are TRBV28 and TRBJ2-3, with TRBD1 as a possible D gene (6 bases). Per germline, CDR1 MDHEN and CDR2 SYDVKM. Trimming stripped 5 bases from V and 0 bases from J, with 15 bases between. The CDR3 is made up of 16 amino acids. The DNA for the CDR3 is TGTGCCAGCAGTCCGAGGGACAACGAAAGCACAGATACGCAGTATTTT. Protein: CASSPRDNESTDTQYF.

This chain links TRBV5-1 with TRBJ1-2; D may be TRBD1 (5 bases). The CDR3 consists of 13 residues. Germline V gives CDR1 SGHRS, CDR2 YFSETQ. Trimming shortened V by 4 bases and J by 0 bases, and 7 bases separated the two germline ends. CDR3 coding DNA: TGCGCCAGCAGCCCGACAGCTAACTATGGCTACACCTTC. It yields the protein CASSPTANYGYTF. The variable domain in full, with the rest retrieved from reference TRBV5-1 and TRBJ1-2, is KAGVTQTPRYLIKTRGQQVTLSCSPISGHRSVSWYQQTPGQGLQFLFEYFSETQRNKGNFPGRFSGRQFSNSRSEMNVSTLELGDSALYLCASSPTANYGYTFGSGTRLTVV.

The rearrangement links TRBV28 to TRBJ2-7; D gene ambiguous. There are 13 residues in the CDR3. The germline gives CDR1 MDHEN, CDR2 SYDVKM. Between the trimmed V and J ends, which lost 5 bases and 7 bases, there was a span of 15 bases. In DNA form, the CDR3 reads TGTGCCAGCAGTCTATTCAGCCCCGGGGAGCAGTACTTC. Its protein product is CASSLFSPGEQYF.

The V call is TRBV19, the J call TRBJ2-7; maybe TRBD2 (8 bases). Germline lookup yields CDR1 LNHDA and CDR2 SQIVND (reference sequence). Trimming stripped 8 bases from V and 5 bases from J, with 16 bases between. CDR3 length equals 13 residues. In DNA, the CDR3 is TGTGCCAGTCTCGGGAGGGGGCGCGACGAGCAGTACTTC. Translation: CASLGRGRDEQYF.

V and J are TRBV2 and TRBJ1-6; D is unresolved. Looked up from germline, CDR1 is SNHLY and CDR2 is FYNNEI. The CDR3 is made up of 15 amino acids. V gave up 0 bases and J gave up 1 base, with 4 bases separating them. The CDR3 is CASSEARSYNSPLHF. The CDR3 nucleotides are TGTGCCAGCAGTGAAGCGCGATCCTATAATTCACCCCTCCACTTT.

V usage is TRBV5-6 and J usage is TRBJ2-2, with a weak D call TRBD2 (6 bases). V lost 4 bases and J 11 bases, leaving 24 bases between the germline ends. The CDR3 runs to 16 residues. Germline V gene sequence: CDR1 SGHDT, CDR2 YYEEEE. The CDR3 reads CASSPVAGMIDGELFF. CDR3 DNA: TGTGCCAGCAGCCCTGTTGCGGGGATGATTGACGGCGAGCTGTTTTTT.

This chain uses TRBV9 with TRBJ2-7, with 12 bases identical to TRBD2. The CDR3 contains 16 residues. The V segment lost 3 bases and the J segment 0 bases; nucleotides outside the gene matches: 4. From germline, CDR1 is SGDLS and CDR2 YYNGEE. CDR3 in DNA: TGTGCCAGCAGCGAGGGGGGACTAGCGGGCTCCTACGAGCAGTACTTC. Residues: CASSEGGLAGSYEQYF.

The chain combines TRBV12-5 with TRBJ2-3, with TRBD2 matching over 8 bases. The CDR3 extends over 16 amino acids. With V trimmed by 6 bases and J by 1 base, 9 bases remained unmatched. The germline CDR1 and CDR2 sequences are LGHNT and FRNRAP. In DNA, the CDR3 is TGTGCTAGTGGGCGGGAGGCCCTGTTGGGCACAGATACGCAGTATTTT. Its translation is CASGREALLGTDTQYF.

Details on this clone: Within the sample, other DNA sequences also encode this same CDR3. The rearrangement uses TRBV18 and TRBJ1-2, with TRBD1 matching over 9 bases. Germline lookup yields CDR1 KGHSH and CDR2 LQKENI. CDR3 length: 15 amino acids. V lost 6 bases and J lost 1; bases outside the gene matches: 6. The CDR3 coding sequence is TGTGCCAGCTCCCCGGCGGGACAGGGTAACTATGGCTACACCTTC. This encodes CASSPAGQGNYGYTF.

This clone has just one count. The chain uses TRBV13 and TRBJ2-7; 9 bases are a match to TRBD2. The CDR3 covers 16 residues. In germline, CDR1 is PRHDT, CDR2 FYEKMQ (reference sequence). Losses at the gene ends were 1 base for V and 3 bases for J; bases not matched to a gene: 7. The CDR3 reads CASSLAAGGPLYEQYF. The DNA of the CDR3 is TGTGCCAGCAGCTTAGCAGCGGGAGGACCCCTCTACGAGCAGTACTTC.

CDR3 in amino acids: CSVGTTTLYNEQFF. CDR3 DNA: TGCAGCGTGGGTACTACGACCCTATACAATGAGCAGTTCTTC. The chain combines TRBV29-1 with TRBJ2-1; D is uncertain. The CDR3 consists of 14 residues. Germline values: CDR1 SQVTM, CDR2 ANQGSEA. Trimming stripped 6 bases from V and 4 bases from J, with 16 bases between.

The gene calls are TRBV5-4 and TRBJ2-5; TRBD2 agrees at 9 bases. V gave up 0 bases and J gave up 5 bases; unmatched junction bases: 5. The CDR3 has 15 residues. Germline values: CDR1 SGHNT, CDR2 YYREEE (reference sequence). This chain's CDR3 is CASSLGGRAGETQYF. CDR3 sequence (DNA): TGTGCCAGCAGCTTGGGCGGGAGGGCCGGGGAGACCCAGTACTTC. The full variable domain, its missing parts supplied by reference TRBV5-4 and TRBJ2-5, is ETGVTQSPTHLIKTRGQQVTLRCSSQSGHNTVSWYQQALGQGPQFIFQYYREEENGRGNFPPRFSGLQFPNYSSELNVNALELDDSALYLCASSLGGRAGETQYFGPGTRLLVL.

This clone has ten or more counts. The chain recombines TRBV4-1 with TRBJ2-2; a weak D match, TRBD1 (6 bases). Trimming removed 2 bases from V and 6 bases from J, with 16 bases in between. This CDR3 has 16 residues. CDR1 MGHRA and CDR2 YSYEKL come from the germline V gene. CDR3 region: CASSQWDILTPGELFF. For the CDR3, the DNA is TGCGCCAGCAGCCAATGGGACATCCTCACCCCCGGGGAGCTGTTTTTT.

The chain has TRBV30 and TRBJ1-5; TRBD1 matches 8 bases. From germline, CDR1 is GTSNPN and CDR2 SVGIG (reference sequence). This CDR3 contains 13 residues. Unmatched junction bases numbered 4, after V lost 5 bases and J lost 4 bases. CDR3 in amino acids: CAWGQGLNQPQHF. DNA for the CDR3: TGTGCCTGGGGACAGGGACTTAATCAGCCCCAGCATTTT.

V gene TRBV15 combines with J gene TRBJ2-1; 12 bases align to TRBD2. CDR1 and CDR2 (germline): LNHNV, YYDKDF (reference sequence). V shed 0 bases, J shed 5 bases, and the junction held 2 bases outside the gene matches. The CDR3 contains 16 residues. The CDR3 DNA sequence: TGTGCCACCAGCAGAGATAGGACTAGCGGGAACAATGAGCAGTTCTTC. As protein: CATSRDRTSGNNEQFF.

The rearrangement joins TRBV2 to TRBJ1-1, with 9 positions matching TRBD1. CDR3 length: 14 residues. Germline lookup yields CDR1 SNHLY and CDR2 FYNNEI. Trimming at V came to 8 bases and at J to 4 bases, leaving 8 bases not matched to a gene. CDR3 amino acids: CASAGTGMGTEAFF. The CDR3 nucleotides read TGTGCCAGCGCCGGGACAGGGATGGGCACTGAAGCTTTCTTT.

This chain connects TRBV7-6 to TRBJ1-2, with D hard to call. CDR1 and CDR2 from the germline V gene are SGHVS and FNYEAQ. Trimming shortened V by 2 bases and J by 4 bases, and 11 bases separated the two germline ends. This CDR3 comprises 14 residues. In DNA form, the CDR3 reads TGTGCCAGCAGCTTATCTGTCACCAGCTATGGCTACACCTTC. Its protein is CASSLSVTSYGYTF. The entire variable domain, with the rest obtained from reference TRBV7-6 and TRBJ1-2, is as follows: GAGVSQSPRYKVTKRGQDVALRCDPISGHVSLYWYRQALGQGPEFLTYFNYEAQQDKSGLPNDRFSAERPEGSISTLTIQRTEQRDSAMYRCASSLSVTSYGYTFGSGTRLTVV.

This rearrangement joins TRBV7-9 to TRBJ2-6; D call uncertain. The CDR3 spans 15 residues. The V gene's germline CDR1 is SEHNR and CDR2 FQNEAQ (reference sequence). V was clipped by 5 bases and J by 6 bases, with 14 bases between them. The CDR3 DNA follows: TGTGCCAGCAGCCCCGCGAGTTCTAAGGCCAACGTCCTGACTTTC. Amino acid sequence: CASSPASSKANVLTF.

The rearrangement links TRBV7-8 to TRBJ2-1, with TRBD1 identical over 7 bases. The V gene's germline CDR1 is SGHVS and CDR2 FQNEAQ. V was clipped by 5 bases and J by 7 bases; unmatched bases: 11. This CDR3 has 15 residues. The CDR3 DNA reads as TGTGCCAGCAGCCTCCGGACAGGAGCCCTTAATGAGCAGTTCTTC. It yields the protein CASSLRTGALNEQFF. The variable domain in full, completed from reference TRBV7-8 and TRBJ2-1, reads GAGVSQSPRYKVAKRGQDVALRCDPISGHVSLFWYQQALGQGPEFLTYFQNEAQLDKSGLPSDRFFAERPEGSVSTLKIQRTQQEDSAVYLCASSLRTGALNEQFFGPGTRLTVL.

This chain uses TRBV10-3 with TRBJ1-1; 7 nucleotides align to TRBD1. Germline-derived CDR1 and CDR2 are ENHRY and SYGVKD. This CDR3 has 14 residues. V gave up 7 bases and J gave up 1 base; unmatched junction bases: 6. The CDR3 region has the DNA TGTGCCATCACGTCCCGACAGGGGAACACTGAAGCTTTCTTT. It encodes CAITSRQGNTEAFF.

The CDR3 DNA is TGTGCCAGCAGATCACCAGGGAGGAGGACTGAAGCTTTCTTT. Its protein is CASRSPGRRTEAFF. The chain joins TRBV28 to TRBJ1-1, with D maybe TRBD1 (5 bases). The CDR3 is made up of 14 amino acids. The V gene's germline CDR1 is MDHEN and CDR2 SYDVKM. V was pared by 6 bases and J by 5 bases, with 16 bases between. The full variable domain, with the rest looked up from reference TRBV28 and TRBJ1-1, is DVKVTQSSRYLVKRTGEKVFLECVQDMDHENMFWYRQDPGLGLRLIYFSYDVKMKEKGDIPEGYSVSREKKERFSLILESASTNQTSMYLCASRSPGRRTEAFFGQGTRLTVV.

V gene TRBV18 combines with J gene TRBJ2-7; 12 bases line up with TRBD1. CDR1 is KGHSH, CDR2 LQKENI, per germline. V gave up 5 bases and J gave up 5 bases; unmatched junction bases: 4. The CDR3 is 14 residues long. The CDR3 loop reads CASSTGTGGNEQYF. CDR3 coding DNA: TGTGCCAGCTCAACCGGGACAGGGGGCAACGAGCAGTACTTC.

The gene calls are TRBV11-2 and TRBJ2-1; 13 bases align to TRBD2. Trimming at V came to 5 bases and at J to 2 bases, leaving 9 bases not matched to a gene. The CDR3 is made up of 18 amino acids. Germline CDR1 SGHAT, CDR2 FQNNGV. CDR3: CASSLLRTSGGAYNEQFF. The CDR3 DNA reads TGTGCCAGCAGCCTCCTCCGGACTAGCGGGGGCGCCTACAATGAGCAGTTCTTC.

Only a few counts were recorded for this clone. This sequence joins TRBV7-2 and TRBJ1-3; possibly TRBD1 for D (5 bases). V was shortened by 1 base and J by 0 bases, with 7 bases between the two germline ends. Germline V gene sequence: CDR1 SGHTA, CDR2 FQGNSA. The CDR3 length is 15 residues. In DNA, the CDR3 is TGTGCCAGCAGCTTAGACACAGGCTCTGGAAACACCATATATTTT. Translated, it gives CASSLDTGSGNTIYF.

This chain uses TRBV5-4 with TRBJ1-2; no clear D gene. V dropped 1 base and J dropped 10 bases, with 11 bases sitting between them. In germline, CDR1 is SGHNT, CDR2 YYREEE (reference sequence). CDR3 length: 12 amino acids. The CDR3: CASSLPGNDYTF. CDR3 nucleotides: TGTGCCAGCAGCTTGCCCGGGAACGACTACACCTTC.

This sequence joins TRBV9 and TRBJ1-2, with 7 bases identical to TRBD1. CDR1 is SGDLS and CDR2 is YYNGEE in the germline V gene. The CDR3 length is 15 residues. V lost 0 bases, J lost 2 bases, and 4 bases stayed unmatched. The chain's CDR3 is CASSVGAGGNYGYTF. The CDR3 DNA is TGTGCCAGCAGCGTAGGGGCAGGGGGAAACTATGGCTACACCTTC. The full variable domain, with the rest looked up from reference TRBV9 and TRBJ1-2, is DSGVTQTPKHLITATGQRVTLRCSPRSGDLSVYWYQQSLDQGLQFLIQYYNGEERAKGNILERFSAQQFPDLHSELNLSSLELGDSALYFCASSVGAGGNYGYTFGSGTRLTVV.